A single sample is the source of the 16 T cell receptor beta chains below, sequenced in a study of T cell changes during pregnancy in multiple sclerosis. Clones were sequenced by immunoSEQ multiplex PCR, and TCRdb holds only the in-frame ones, with some missing. The table includes roughly 100,000 clones, 80% to 95% detected once. This material consisted of peripheral blood, taken after pregnancy. These receptors all stem from a female donor with multiple sclerosis, enrolled in a pregnancy study.

The rearrangement links TRBV30 to TRBJ2-1, with 10 nucleotides matching TRBD2. The germline gives CDR1 GTSNPN, CDR2 SVGIG (reference sequence). The junction had 20 bases not matched to a gene; V was cut back by 6 bases and J by 6 bases. The length of the CDR3 is 18 residues. CDR3 loop: CACSGESSGRATGNEQFF. DNA of the CDR3: TGTGCCTGCTCAGGGGAATCCAGCGGGAGGGCCACGGGCAATGAGCAGTTCTTC.

The V and J genes are TRBV30 and TRBJ2-1; 12 nucleotides match TRBD2. CDR3 size: 18 residues. The germline V gene has CDR1 GTSNPN and CDR2 SVGIG (reference sequence). V gave up 4 bases and J gave up 7 bases; unmatched junction bases: 17. The CDR3 is CAWTTTDFGLAGSNEQFF. In DNA form, the CDR3 reads TGTGCCTGGACTACGACAGACTTTGGACTAGCGGGGTCGAATGAGCAGTTCTTC.

The CDR3 protein is CAWRDYRVGNSPLHF. The CDR3 coding sequence is TGTGCCTGGAGAGACTACAGGGTAGGGAATTCACCCCTCCACTTT. V is TRBV30 and J is TRBJ1-6; a possible D gene is TRBD1 (6 bases). Germline V lookup: CDR1 GTSNPN, CDR2 SVGIG (reference sequence). V lost 3 bases, J lost 7 bases, and 16 bases lay in between. The CDR3 extends over 15 amino acids.

The rearrangement joins TRBV30 to TRBJ1-3; the D gene is possibly TRBD1 (6 bases). The CDR3 extends over 13 amino acids. Germline CDR1 is GTSNPN and CDR2 is SVGIG (reference sequence). Trimming cost V 2 bases and J 4 bases, with 9 bases left between them. In DNA, the CDR3 is TGTGCCTGGAGTCAGGGGAACGGAAACACCATATATTTT. It encodes CAWSQGNGNTIYF.

V is TRBV5-8 and J is TRBJ1-5; the match to TRBD1 covers 8 bases. The CDR3 loop spans 16 amino acids. The J segment lost 6 bases and the V segment lost 4 bases, leaving 12 bases of the junction unmatched. Germline V CDR1 and CDR2: SGHTS, YDEGEE. In DNA, the CDR3 is TGTGCCAGCAGCCCTCAAGACAGGGGAGCGCTTCAGCCCCAGCATTTT. Residues: CASSPQDRGALQPQHF.

The rearrangement links TRBV27 to TRBJ2-3; D gene unclear. This CDR3 has 14 amino acids. The V end lost 2 bases, the J end lost 4 bases, and 10 bases lay between the germline ends. The germline gives CDR1 MNHEY, CDR2 SMNVEV (reference sequence). This chain's CDR3 is CASSLGSRADTQYF. The CDR3 nucleotides read TGTGCCAGCAGTTTAGGCTCCCGGGCAGATACGCAGTATTTT.

The rearrangement uses TRBV6-5 and TRBJ2-7; D is undetermined. This CDR3 contains 13 residues. Trimming shortened V by 0 bases and J by 3 bases, and 6 bases separated the two germline ends. Germline V CDR1 and CDR2: MNHEY, SVGAGI. This CDR3 is CASSYSASYEQYF. The CDR3 DNA sequence: TGTGCCAGCAGTTACTCGGCCAGCTACGAGCAGTACTTC.

The V gene is TRBV27, the J gene TRBJ1-2, with D perhaps matching TRBD1 (5 bases). Germline loops: CDR1 MNHEY, CDR2 SMNVEV (reference sequence). This CDR3 is 15 amino acids long. Trimming shortened V by 0 bases and J by 5 bases, and 13 bases separated the two germline ends. CDR3 in DNA: TGTGCCAGCAGTTTATCCAGGGATGGGGTTTATGGCTACACCTTC. Translation: CASSLSRDGVYGYTF.

The genes are TRBV5-4 and TRBJ2-7, with 7 bases aligning to TRBD2. The germline V gene encodes CDR1 SGHNT and CDR2 YYREEE (reference sequence). V shed 0 bases, J shed 0 bases, and the junction held 6 bases outside the gene matches. CDR3 size: 16 residues. CDR3 coding DNA: TGTGCCAGCAGCTTGGACGGCGGCGGGAGCTCCTACGAGCAGTACTTC. It encodes CASSLDGGGSSYEQYF.

The rearrangement joins TRBV5-6 to TRBJ2-1; no reliable D call. The V and J ends lost 0 bases and 10 bases respectively, with 8 bases between them. Germline CDR1 is SGHDT and CDR2 is YYEEEE. The CDR3 runs 12 residues. The CDR3 region is CASSLGFGEQFF. CDR3 sequence (DNA): TGTGCCAGCAGCTTGGGCTTCGGGGAGCAGTTCTTC.

This chain uses TRBV5-1 with TRBJ1-5; TRBD1 matches at 9 bases. Germline CDR1 is SGHRS and CDR2 is YFSETQ. With V trimmed by 4 bases and J by 8 bases, 7 bases remained unmatched. This CDR3 region has 14 residues. In DNA, the CDR3 is TGCGCCAGCAGCCCCGGGACAGGGCAAGAGCCCCAGCATTTT. Residues: CASSPGTGQEPQHF. The full variable domain, its missing parts supplied by reference TRBV5-1 and TRBJ1-5, is KAGVTQTPRYLIKTRGQQVTLSCSPISGHRSVSWYQQTPGQGLQFLFEYFSETQRNKGNFPGRFSGRQFSNSRSEMNVSTLELGDSALYLCASSPGTGQEPQHFGDGTRLSIL.

The V and J genes are TRBV2 and TRBJ1-5; 10 bases agree with TRBD1. Germline V gene lookup returns CDR1 SNHLY and CDR2 FYNNEI. The CDR3 runs 13 residues. V lost 6 bases, J lost 4 bases, and 0 bases stayed unmatched. The CDR3 reads CASRDRGNQPQHF. DNA of the CDR3: TGTGCCAGCAGGGACAGGGGGAATCAGCCCCAGCATTTT.

The chain is built from TRBV30 and TRBJ1-1; 7 bases map to TRBD1. In germline, CDR1 is GTSNPN, CDR2 SVGIG (reference sequence). Trimming at V came to 4 bases and at J to 0 bases, leaving 11 bases not matched to a gene. This CDR3 region has 16 residues. This chain's CDR3 is CAWTPLSTGVNTEAFF. CDR3 DNA: TGTGCCTGGACACCCCTCTCAACAGGGGTGAACACTGAAGCTTTCTTT.

The V gene is TRBV6-6, the J gene TRBJ2-3; maybe TRBD2 (5 bases). The CDR3 covers 14 residues. The germline V gene has CDR1 MNHNY and CDR2 SVGAGI (reference sequence). Trimming left V 6 bases short and J 5 bases short, with 15 bases between. The CDR3 here is CASRTEGSVDTQYF. The CDR3 bases are TGTGCCAGCAGAACCGAGGGATCAGTAGATACGCAGTATTTT.

This clone was found a few times. The chain couples TRBV7-2 to TRBJ2-6; D is unclear. V was shortened by 5 bases and J by 0 bases, with 8 bases between the two germline ends. CDR3 length: 15 amino acids. Germline V gene lookup returns CDR1 SGHTA and CDR2 FQGNSA. CDR3: CASSPQVSGANVLTF. Here the CDR3 DNA reads TGTGCCAGCAGCCCCCAGGTCTCTGGGGCCAACGTCCTGACTTTC.

The CDR3 sequence is CASSYSRSEAGYTF. DNA of the CDR3: TGTGCCAGCAGTTACTCGAGATCCGAGGCTGGCTACACCTTC. The chain has TRBV6-5 and TRBJ1-2; D is uncertain. CDR3 length: 14 residues. Germline CDR1 and CDR2: MNHEY and SVGAGI. The ends were cut back, 0 bases at V and 7 bases at J, with 12 bases in the middle.